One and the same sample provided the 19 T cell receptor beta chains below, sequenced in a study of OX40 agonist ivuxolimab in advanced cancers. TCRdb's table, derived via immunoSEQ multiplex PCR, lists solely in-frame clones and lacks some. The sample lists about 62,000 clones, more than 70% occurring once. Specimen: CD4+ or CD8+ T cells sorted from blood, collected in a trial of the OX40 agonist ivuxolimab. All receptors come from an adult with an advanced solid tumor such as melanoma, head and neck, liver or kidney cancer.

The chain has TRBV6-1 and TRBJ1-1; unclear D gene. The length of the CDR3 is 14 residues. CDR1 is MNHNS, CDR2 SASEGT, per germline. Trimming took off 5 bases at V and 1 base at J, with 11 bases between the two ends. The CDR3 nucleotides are TGTGCCAGCAGTCCCCGCGGTGAGAACACTGAAGCTTTCTTT. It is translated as CASSPRGENTEAFF.

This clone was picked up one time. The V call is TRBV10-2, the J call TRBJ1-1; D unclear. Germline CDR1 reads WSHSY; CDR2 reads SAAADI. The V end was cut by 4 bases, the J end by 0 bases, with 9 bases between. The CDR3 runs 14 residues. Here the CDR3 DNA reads TGCGCCAGCAGTGTAGGGAACATGAACACTGAAGCTTTCTTT. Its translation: CASSVGNMNTEAFF.

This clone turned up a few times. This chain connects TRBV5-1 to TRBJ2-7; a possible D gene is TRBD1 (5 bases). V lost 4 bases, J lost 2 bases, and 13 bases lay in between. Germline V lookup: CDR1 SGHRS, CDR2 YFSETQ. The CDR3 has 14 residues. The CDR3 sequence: CASSVGRGPYEQYF. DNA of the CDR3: TGCGCCAGCAGCGTTGGAAGGGGTCCCTACGAGCAGTACTTC.

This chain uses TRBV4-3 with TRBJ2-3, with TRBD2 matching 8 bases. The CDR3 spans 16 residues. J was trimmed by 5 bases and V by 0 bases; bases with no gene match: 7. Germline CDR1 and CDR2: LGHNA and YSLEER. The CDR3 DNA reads TGCGCCAGCAGCCAAGAAGCCGGGAGGGCCGGAGATACGCAGTATTTT. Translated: CASSQEAGRAGDTQYF.

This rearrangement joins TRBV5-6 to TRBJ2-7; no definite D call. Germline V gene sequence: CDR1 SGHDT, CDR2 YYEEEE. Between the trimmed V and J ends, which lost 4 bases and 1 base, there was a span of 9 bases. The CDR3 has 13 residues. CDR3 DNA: TGTGCCAGCAGCCGCGCCGTATCCTACGAGCAGTACTTC. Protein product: CASSRAVSYEQYF. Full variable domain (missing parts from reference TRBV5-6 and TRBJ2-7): DAGVTQSPTHLIKTRGQQVTLRCSPKSGHDTVSWYQQALGQGPQFIFQYYEEEERQRGNFPDRFSGHQFPNYSSELNVNALLLGDSALYLCASSRAVSYEQYFGPGTRLTVT.

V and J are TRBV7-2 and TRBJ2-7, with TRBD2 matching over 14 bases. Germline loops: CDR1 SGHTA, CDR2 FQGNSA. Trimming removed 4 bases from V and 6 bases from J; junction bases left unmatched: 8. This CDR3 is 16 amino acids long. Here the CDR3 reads CASSSRAGTSGSEQYF. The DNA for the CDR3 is TGTGCCAGCAGCTCCCGCGCGGGGACTAGCGGGAGCGAGCAGTACTTC.

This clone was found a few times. The CDR3 DNA sequence: TGTGCCAGCAGCGCACGCTTCCAACAGGGGCCGACCAACAATGAGCAGTTCTTC. It specifies CASSARFQQGPTNNEQFF. The V and J genes are TRBV7-8 and TRBJ2-1, with 7 bases lining up with TRBD1. Germline CDR1 and CDR2: SGHVS and FQNEAQ. The CDR3 sequence is 18 residues long. Trimming removed 5 bases from V and 5 bases from J; junction bases left unmatched: 18.

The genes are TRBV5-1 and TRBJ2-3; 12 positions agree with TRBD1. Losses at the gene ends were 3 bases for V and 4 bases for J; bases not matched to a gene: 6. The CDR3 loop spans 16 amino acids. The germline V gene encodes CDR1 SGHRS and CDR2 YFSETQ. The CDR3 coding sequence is TGCGCCAGCAGCTGGGGGACAGGGGGCGGATCAGATACGCAGTATTTT. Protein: CASSWGTGGGSDTQYF.

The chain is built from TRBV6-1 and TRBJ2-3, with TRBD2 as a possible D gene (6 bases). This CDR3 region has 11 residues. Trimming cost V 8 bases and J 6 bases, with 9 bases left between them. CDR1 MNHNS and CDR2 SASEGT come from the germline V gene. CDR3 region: CASARGDTQYF. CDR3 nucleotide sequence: TGTGCCAGCGCACGGGGGGATACGCAGTATTTT.

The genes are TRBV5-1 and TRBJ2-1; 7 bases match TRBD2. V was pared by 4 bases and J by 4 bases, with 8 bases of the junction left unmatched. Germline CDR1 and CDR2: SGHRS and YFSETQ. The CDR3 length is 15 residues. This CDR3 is CASSLSGMAYNEQFF. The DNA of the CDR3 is TGCGCCAGCAGCCTAAGCGGGATGGCTTACAATGAGCAGTTCTTC.

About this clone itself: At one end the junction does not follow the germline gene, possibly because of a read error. The CDR3 sequence: CASIEGSGANVLTF. The CDR3, as DNA: TGTGCCAGCATTGAAGGCTCTGGGGCCAACGTCCTGACTTTC. The rearrangement uses TRBV6-1 and TRBJ2-6; no definite D call. In germline, CDR1 is MNHNS, CDR2 SASEGT. The CDR3 spans 14 residues.

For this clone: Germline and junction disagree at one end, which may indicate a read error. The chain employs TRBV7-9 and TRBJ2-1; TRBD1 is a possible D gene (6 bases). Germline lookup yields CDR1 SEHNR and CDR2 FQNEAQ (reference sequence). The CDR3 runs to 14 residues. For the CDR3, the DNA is TGTGCCAGCAGCATAGCAGGACAGACGCGGCAGCAGTTCTTC. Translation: CASSIAGQTRQQFF. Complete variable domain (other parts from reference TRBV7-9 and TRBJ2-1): DTGVSQNPRHKITKRGQNVTFRCDPISEHNRLYWYRQTLGQGPEFLTYFQNEAQLEKSRLLSDRFSAERPKGSFSTLEIQRTEQGDSAMYLCASSIAGQTRQQFFGPGTRLTVL.

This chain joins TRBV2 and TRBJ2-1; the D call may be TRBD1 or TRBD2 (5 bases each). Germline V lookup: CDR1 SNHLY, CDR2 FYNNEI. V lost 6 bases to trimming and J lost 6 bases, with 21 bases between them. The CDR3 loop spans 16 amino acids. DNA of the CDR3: TGTGCCAGCAGCTTGGGGGACCCCAGGGCGGGCAATGAGCAGTTCTTC. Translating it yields CASSLGDPRAGNEQFF.

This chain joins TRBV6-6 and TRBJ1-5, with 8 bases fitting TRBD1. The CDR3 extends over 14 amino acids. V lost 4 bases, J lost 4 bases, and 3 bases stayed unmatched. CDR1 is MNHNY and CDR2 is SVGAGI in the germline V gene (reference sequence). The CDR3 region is CASSSGGGNQPQHF. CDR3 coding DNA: TGTGCCAGCAGTTCAGGGGGCGGGAATCAGCCCCAGCATTTT.

CDR3 in amino acids: CASSLMRTPTYEQYF. In DNA, the CDR3 is TGTGCCAGCAGCTTAATGAGGACGCCGACCTACGAGCAGTACTTC. The chain joins TRBV7-3 to TRBJ2-7; D remains unclear. Trimming took 1 base from V and 2 from J, leaving 12 bases between them. The germline gives CDR1 SGHTA, CDR2 FQGTGA. This CDR3 spans 15 amino acids.

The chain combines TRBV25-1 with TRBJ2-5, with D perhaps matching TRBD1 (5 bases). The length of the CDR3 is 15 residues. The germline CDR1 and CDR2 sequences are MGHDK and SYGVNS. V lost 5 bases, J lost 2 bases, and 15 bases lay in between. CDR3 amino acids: CASSFGQGKQETQYF. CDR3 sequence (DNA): TGTGCCAGCAGTTTCGGGCAGGGAAAGCAAGAGACCCAGTACTTC. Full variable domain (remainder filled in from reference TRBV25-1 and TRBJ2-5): EADIYQTPRYLVIGTGKKITLECSQTMGHDKMYWYQQDPGMELHLIHYSYGVNSTEKGDLSSESTVSRIRTEHFPLTLESARPSHTSQYLCASSFGQGKQETQYFGPGTRLLVL.

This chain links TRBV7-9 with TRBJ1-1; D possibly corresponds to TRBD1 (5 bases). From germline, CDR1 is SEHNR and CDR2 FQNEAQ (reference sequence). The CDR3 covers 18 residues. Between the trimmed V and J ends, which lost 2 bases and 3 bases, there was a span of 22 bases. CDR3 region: CASSLLGRDRVGDTEAFF. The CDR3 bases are TGTGCCAGCAGCTTACTGGGCAGGGATCGGGTCGGGGACACTGAAGCTTTCTTT.

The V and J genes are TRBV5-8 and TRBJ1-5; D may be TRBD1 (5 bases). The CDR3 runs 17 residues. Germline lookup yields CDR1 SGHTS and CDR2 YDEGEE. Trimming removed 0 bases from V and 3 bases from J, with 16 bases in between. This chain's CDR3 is CASSLGSDSSPNQPQHF. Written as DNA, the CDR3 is TGTGCCAGCAGCTTGGGGTCCGACAGCTCGCCCAATCAGCCCCAGCATTTT. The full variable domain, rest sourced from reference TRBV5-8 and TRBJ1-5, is EAGVTQSPTHLIKTRGQQATLRCSPISGHTSVYWYQQALGLGLQFLLWYDEGEERNRGNFPPRFSGRQFPNYSSELNVNALELEDSALYLCASSLGSDSSPNQPQHFGDGTRLSIL.

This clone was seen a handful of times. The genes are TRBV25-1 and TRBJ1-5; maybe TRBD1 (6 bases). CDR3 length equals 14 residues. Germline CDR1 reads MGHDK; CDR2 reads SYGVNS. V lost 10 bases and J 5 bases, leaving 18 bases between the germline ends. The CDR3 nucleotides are TGTGCCACTACGACCGTCGAGGGGGATCAGCCCCAGCATTTT. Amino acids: CATTTVEGDQPQHF.